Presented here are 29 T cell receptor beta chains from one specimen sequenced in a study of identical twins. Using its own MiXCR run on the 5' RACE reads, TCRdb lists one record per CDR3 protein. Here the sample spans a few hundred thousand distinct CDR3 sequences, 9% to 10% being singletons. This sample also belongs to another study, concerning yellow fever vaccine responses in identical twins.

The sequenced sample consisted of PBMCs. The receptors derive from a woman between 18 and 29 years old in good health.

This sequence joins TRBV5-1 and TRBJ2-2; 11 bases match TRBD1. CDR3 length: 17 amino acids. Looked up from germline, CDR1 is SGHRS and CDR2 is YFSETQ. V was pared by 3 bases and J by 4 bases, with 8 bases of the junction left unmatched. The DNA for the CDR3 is TGCGCCAGCAGCTATAACGGACAGGGGGCTGTCACCGGGGAGCTGTTTTTT. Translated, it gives CASSYNGQGAVTGELFF.

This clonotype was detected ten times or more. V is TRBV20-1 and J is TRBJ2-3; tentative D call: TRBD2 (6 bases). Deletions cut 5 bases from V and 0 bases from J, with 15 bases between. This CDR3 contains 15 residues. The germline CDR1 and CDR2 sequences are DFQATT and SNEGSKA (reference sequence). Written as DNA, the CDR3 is TGCAGTGCTCTAGACACTAGCTCTAGCACAGATACGCAGTATTTT. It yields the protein CSALDTSSSTDTQYF.

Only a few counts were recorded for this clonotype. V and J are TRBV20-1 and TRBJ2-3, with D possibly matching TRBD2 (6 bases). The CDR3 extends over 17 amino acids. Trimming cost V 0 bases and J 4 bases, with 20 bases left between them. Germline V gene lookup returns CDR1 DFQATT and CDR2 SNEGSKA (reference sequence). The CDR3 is CSARDLKGGGSPDTQYF. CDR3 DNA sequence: TGCAGTGCTAGAGATCTGAAGGGTGGGGGGTCCCCAGATACGCAGTATTTT.

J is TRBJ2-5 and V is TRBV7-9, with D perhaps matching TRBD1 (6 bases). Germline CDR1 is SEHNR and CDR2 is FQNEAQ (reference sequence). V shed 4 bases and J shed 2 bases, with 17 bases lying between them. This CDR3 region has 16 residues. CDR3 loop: CASSYLEGGRQETQYF. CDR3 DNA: TGTGCCAGCAGCTACCTTGAAGGGGGAAGGCAAGAGACCCAGTACTTC.

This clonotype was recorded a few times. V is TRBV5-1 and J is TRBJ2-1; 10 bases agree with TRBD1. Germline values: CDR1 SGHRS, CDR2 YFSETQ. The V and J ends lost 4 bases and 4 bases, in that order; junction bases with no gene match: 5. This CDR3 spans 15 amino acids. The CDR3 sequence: CASSTPGQGYNEQFF. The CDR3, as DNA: TGCGCCAGCAGCACACCGGGACAGGGGTACAATGAGCAGTTCTTC. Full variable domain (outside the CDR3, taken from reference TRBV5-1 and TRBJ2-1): KAGVTQTPRYLIKTRGQQVTLSCSPISGHRSVSWYQQTPGQGLQFLFEYFSETQRNKGNFPGRFSGRQFSNSRSEMNVSTLELGDSALYLCASSTPGQGYNEQFFGPGTRLTVL.

Written as DNA, the CDR3 is TGCGCCAGCAGCCCGGGACTAGCGGGAGGCCTTCGGGCATACGAGCAGTACTTC. It codes for CASSPGLAGGLRAYEQYF. The V and J genes are TRBV5-1 and TRBJ2-7; 15 positions match TRBD2. V shed 4 bases and J 4 bases; nucleotides not matched to a gene: 12. CDR3 length: 18 amino acids. Germline V gives CDR1 SGHRS, CDR2 YFSETQ.

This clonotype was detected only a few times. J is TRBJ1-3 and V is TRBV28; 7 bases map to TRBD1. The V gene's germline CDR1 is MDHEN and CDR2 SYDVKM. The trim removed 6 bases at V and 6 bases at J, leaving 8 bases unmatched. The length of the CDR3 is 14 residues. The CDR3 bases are TGTGCCAGCAGGTTTCGGGACAGCTTAAACACCATATATTTT. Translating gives CASRFRDSLNTIYF.

This chain's CDR3 is CASSSVAAGKNIQYF. The CDR3 DNA follows: TGTGCCAGCAGTTCGGTGGCAGCGGGGAAAAACATTCAGTACTTC. The chain has TRBV27 and TRBJ2-4, with 7 positions matching TRBD2. The V gene end was trimmed by 4 bases and the J gene end by 4 bases; junction bases not matched to a gene: 7. Germline V gives CDR1 MNHEY, CDR2 SMNVEV (reference sequence). The CDR3 runs to 15 residues.

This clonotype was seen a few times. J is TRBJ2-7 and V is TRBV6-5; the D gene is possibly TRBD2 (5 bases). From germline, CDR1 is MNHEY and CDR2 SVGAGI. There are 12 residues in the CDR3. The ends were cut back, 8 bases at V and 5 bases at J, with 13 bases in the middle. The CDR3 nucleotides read TGTGCCAGCCGGGATGGAGCCCACGAGCAGTACTTC. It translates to CASRDGAHEQYF.

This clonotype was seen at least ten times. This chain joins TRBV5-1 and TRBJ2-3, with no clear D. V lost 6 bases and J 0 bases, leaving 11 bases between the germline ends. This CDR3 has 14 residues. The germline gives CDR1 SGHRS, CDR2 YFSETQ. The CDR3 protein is CASTPRLSTDTQYF. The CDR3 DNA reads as TGCGCCAGCACCCCTCGGCTTAGCACAGATACGCAGTATTTT.

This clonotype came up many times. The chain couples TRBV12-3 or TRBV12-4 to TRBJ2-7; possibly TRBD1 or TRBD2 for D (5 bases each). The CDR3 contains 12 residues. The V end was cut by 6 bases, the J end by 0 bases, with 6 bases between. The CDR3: CASRGDSYEQYF. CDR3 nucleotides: TGTGCCAGCAGGGGGGACTCCTACGAGCAGTACTTC.

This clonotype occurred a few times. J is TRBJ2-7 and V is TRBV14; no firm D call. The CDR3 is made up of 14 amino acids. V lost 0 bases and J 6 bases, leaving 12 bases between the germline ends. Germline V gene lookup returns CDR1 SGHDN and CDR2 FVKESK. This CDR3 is CASSQEGWGFEQYF. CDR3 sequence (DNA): TGTGCCAGCAGCCAAGAAGGTTGGGGTTTCGAGCAGTACTTC.

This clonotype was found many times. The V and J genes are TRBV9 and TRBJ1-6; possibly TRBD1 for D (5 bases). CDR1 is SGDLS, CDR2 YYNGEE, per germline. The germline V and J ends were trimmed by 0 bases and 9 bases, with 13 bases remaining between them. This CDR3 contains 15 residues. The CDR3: CASSVAEGKGSPLHF. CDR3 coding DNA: TGTGCCAGCAGCGTAGCTGAGGGGAAGGGTTCACCCCTCCACTTT.

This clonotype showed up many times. The CDR3 loop is CASRGLAGGQDTQYF. Here the CDR3 DNA reads TGTGCCAGCAGAGGACTAGCGGGAGGGCAAGATACGCAGTATTTT. The chain has TRBV6-4 and TRBJ2-3; TRBD2 matches 15 bases. With 6 bases clipped from V and 5 bases from J, the junction kept 3 bases outside the gene matches. The germline CDR1 and CDR2 sequences are MRHNA and SNTAGT. The CDR3 consists of 15 residues.

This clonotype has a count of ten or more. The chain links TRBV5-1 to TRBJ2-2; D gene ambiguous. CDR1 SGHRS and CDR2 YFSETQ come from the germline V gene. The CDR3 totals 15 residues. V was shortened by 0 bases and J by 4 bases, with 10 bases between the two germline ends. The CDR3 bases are TGCGCCAGCAGCTTGGACCAGAGAACCACCGGGGAGCTGTTTTTT. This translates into CASSLDQRTTGELFF.

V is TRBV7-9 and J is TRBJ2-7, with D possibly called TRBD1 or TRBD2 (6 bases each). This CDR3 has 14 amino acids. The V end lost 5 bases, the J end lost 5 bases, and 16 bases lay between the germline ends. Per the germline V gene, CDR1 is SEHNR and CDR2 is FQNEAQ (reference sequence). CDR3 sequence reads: CASSRIGGPNEQYF. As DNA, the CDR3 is TGTGCCAGCAGCCGTATAGGGGGGCCCAACGAGCAGTACTTC.

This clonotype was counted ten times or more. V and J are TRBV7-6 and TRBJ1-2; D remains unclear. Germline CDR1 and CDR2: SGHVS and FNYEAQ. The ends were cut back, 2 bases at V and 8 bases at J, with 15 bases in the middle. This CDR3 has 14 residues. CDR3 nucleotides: TGTGCCAGCAGCTTATATAAAGAAGGCTGGGGCTACACCTTC. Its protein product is CASSLYKEGWGYTF.

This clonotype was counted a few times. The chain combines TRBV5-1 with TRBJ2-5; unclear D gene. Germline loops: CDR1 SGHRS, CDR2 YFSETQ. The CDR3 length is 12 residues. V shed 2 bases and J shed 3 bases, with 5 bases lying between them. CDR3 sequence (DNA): TGCGCCAGCAGCTTAAGAAAAGAGACCCAGTACTTC. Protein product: CASSLRKETQYF.

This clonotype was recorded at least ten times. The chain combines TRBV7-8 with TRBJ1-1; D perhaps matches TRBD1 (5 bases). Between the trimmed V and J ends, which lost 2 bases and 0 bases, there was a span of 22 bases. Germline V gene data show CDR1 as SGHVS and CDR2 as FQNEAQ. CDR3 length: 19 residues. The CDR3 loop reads CASSLYPGTGSFMNTEAFF. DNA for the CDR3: TGTGCCAGCAGCTTATACCCCGGGACCGGGAGTTTCATGAACACTGAAGCTTTCTTT.

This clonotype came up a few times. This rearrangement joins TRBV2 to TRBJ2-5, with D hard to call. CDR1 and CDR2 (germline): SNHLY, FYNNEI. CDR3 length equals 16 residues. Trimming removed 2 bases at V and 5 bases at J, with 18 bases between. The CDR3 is CASSEIGGTYRETQYF. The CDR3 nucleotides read TGTGCCAGCAGTGAAATTGGCGGAACCTATCGGGAGACCCAGTACTTC. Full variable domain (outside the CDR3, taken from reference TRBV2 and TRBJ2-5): EPEVTQTPSHQVTQMGQEVILRCVPISNHLYFYWYRQILGQKVEFLVSFYNNEISEKSEIFDDQFSVERPDGSNFTLKIRSTKLEDSAMYFCASSEIGGTYRETQYFGPGTRLLVL.

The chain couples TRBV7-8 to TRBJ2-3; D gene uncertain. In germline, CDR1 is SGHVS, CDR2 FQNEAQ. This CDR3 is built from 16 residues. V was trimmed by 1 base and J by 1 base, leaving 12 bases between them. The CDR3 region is CASSLVARPGTDTQYF. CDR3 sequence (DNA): TGTGCCAGCAGCTTAGTTGCCCGACCAGGCACAGATACGCAGTATTTT.

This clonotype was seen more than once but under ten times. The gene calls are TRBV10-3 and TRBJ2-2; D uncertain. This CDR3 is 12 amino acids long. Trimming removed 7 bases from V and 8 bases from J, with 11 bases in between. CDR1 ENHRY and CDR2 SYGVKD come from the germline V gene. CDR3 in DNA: TGTGCCATCACCCTGGAAGGAGGGGAGCTGTTTTTT. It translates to CAITLEGGELFF.

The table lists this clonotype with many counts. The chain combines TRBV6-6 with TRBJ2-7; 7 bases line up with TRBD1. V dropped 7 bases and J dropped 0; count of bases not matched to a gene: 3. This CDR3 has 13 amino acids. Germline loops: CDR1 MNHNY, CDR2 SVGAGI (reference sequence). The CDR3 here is CASTGQSSYEQYF. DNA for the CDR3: TGTGCCAGCACGGGACAGAGCTCCTACGAGCAGTACTTC.

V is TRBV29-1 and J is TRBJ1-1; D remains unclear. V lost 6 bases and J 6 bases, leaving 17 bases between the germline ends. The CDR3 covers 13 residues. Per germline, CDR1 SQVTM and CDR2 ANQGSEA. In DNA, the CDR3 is TGCAGCGTCAAACCCTTATCGGTCGCTGAAGCTTTCTTT. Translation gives CSVKPLSVAEAFF.

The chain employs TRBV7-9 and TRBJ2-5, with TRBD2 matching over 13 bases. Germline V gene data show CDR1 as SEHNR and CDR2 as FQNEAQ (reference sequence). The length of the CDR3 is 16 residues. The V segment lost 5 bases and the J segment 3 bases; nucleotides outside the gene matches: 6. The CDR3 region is CASSVSGTSGKETQYF. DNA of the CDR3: TGTGCCAGCAGCGTCTCCGGGACTAGCGGGAAAGAGACCCAGTACTTC.

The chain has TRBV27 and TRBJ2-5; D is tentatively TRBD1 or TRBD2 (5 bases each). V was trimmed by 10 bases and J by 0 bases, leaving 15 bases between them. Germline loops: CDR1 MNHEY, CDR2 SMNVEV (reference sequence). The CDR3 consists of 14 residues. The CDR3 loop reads CATRDGRYQETQYF. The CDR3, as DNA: TGTGCCACCAGGGACGGTCGGTACCAAGAGACCCAGTACTTC.

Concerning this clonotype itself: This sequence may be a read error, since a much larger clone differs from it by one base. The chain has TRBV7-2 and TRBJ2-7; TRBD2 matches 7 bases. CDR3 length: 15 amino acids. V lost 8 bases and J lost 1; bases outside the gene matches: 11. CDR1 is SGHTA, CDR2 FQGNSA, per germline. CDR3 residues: CASGLAGTTSYEQYF. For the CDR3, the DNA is TGTGCCAGCGGCCTCGCCGGGACTACATCCTACGAGCAGTACTTC.

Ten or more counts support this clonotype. The CDR3 region has the DNA TGCGCCAGCAGCCAGGTACTAGCGGGAGCAGGCACAGATACGCAGTATTTT. It is translated as CASSQVLAGAGTDTQYF. The chain employs TRBV4-3 and TRBJ2-3; 11 bases are shared with TRBD2. The CDR3 is 17 residues long. V shed 3 bases and J 1 base; nucleotides not matched to a gene: 6. Germline assignment: CDR1 LGHNA and CDR2 YSLEER.

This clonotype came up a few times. The CDR3 nucleotides read TGCAGCGTACACGAGTCCTACGAGCAGTACTTC. Its protein is CSVHESYEQYF. This chain joins TRBV29-1 and TRBJ2-7; D is ambiguous. The germline V gene encodes CDR1 SQVTM and CDR2 ANQGSEA. The CDR3 sequence is 11 residues long. V was trimmed by 6 bases and J by 1 base, leaving 7 bases between them.